This TCR beta chain derives from a study of T cells in tumors after PD-1 blockade. In the study overall: During anti-PD-1 treatment, some patients continued daily vismodegib 150 mg.

Sequencing used immunoSEQ multiplex PCR; TCRdb keeps in-frame clones, though not all of them. The table records about 14,000 clones, around four fifths of them present only once. A word on this clone: Its antigen remains unidentified.

The length of the CDR3 is 13 residues. CDR1 and CDR2 (germline): LNHDA, SQIVND (reference sequence). Trimming pared 3 bases from V and 3 bases from J, leaving 9 bases between. Input was roughly 600 ng to 6,004 ng of genomic DNA from tumor or blood. Overall study findings and caveats: Blood contained about 45% of the tumor's TCR clonotypes.

The genes are TRBV19 and TRBJ2-7, with no clear D. The source is a human donor with basal cell carcinoma. This sample comprised PBMCs, obtained after anti-PD-1 treatment. Here the CDR3 reads CASSILVGYEQYF. The CDR3 coding sequence is TGTGCCAGTAGTATCCTAGTGGGCTACGAGCAGTACTTC.